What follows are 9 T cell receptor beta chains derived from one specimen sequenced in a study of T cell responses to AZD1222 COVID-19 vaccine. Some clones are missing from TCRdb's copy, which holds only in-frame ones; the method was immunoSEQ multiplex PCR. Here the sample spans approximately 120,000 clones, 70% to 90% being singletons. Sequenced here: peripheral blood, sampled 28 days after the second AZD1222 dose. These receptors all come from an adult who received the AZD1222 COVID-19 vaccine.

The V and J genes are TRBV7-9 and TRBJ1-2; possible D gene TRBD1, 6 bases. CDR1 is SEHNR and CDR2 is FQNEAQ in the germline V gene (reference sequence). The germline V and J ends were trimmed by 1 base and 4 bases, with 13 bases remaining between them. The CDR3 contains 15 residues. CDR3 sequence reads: CASSLGGQFIYGYTF. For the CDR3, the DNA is TGTGCCAGCAGCTTAGGTGGACAGTTCATCTATGGCTACACCTTC. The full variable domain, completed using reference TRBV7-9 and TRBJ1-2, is DTGVSQNPRHKITKRGQNVTFRCDPISEHNRLYWYRQTLGQGPEFLTYFQNEAQLEKSRLLSDRFSAERPKGSFSTLEIQRTEQGDSAMYLCASSLGGQFIYGYTFGSGTRLTVV.

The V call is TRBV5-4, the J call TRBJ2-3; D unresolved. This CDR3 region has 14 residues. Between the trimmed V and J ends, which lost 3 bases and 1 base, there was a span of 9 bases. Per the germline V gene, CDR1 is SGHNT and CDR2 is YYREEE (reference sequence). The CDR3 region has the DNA TGTGCCAGCAGCTCCGCCCAGGGCACAGATACGCAGTATTTT. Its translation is CASSSAQGTDTQYF.

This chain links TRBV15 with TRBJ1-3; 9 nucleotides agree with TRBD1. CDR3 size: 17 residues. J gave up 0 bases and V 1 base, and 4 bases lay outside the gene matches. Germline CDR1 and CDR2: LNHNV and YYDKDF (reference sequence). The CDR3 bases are TGTGCCACCAGCAGAGGGACGGGACAGGGCTCTGGAAACACCATATATTTT. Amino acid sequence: CATSRGTGQGSGNTIYF.

CDR3 nucleotides: TGTGCCAGCAGCCGTACTAGCGGGAGTGGTGATGAGCAGTTCTTC. The encoded protein is CASSRTSGSGDEQFF. This chain joins TRBV7-3 and TRBJ2-1, with 11 positions matching TRBD2. Germline trimming cut 5 bases from V and 8 bases from J; bases unmatched to any gene: 8. CDR1 is SGHTA, CDR2 FQGTGA, per germline. The length of the CDR3 is 15 residues.

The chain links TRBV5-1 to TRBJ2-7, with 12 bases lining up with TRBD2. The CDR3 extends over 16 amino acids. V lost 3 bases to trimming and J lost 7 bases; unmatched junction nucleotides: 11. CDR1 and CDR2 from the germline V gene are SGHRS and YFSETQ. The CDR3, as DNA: TGCGCCAGCAGCTCCGGACTAGCGGGAAGGTATGGGGAGCAGTACTTC. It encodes CASSSGLAGRYGEQYF.

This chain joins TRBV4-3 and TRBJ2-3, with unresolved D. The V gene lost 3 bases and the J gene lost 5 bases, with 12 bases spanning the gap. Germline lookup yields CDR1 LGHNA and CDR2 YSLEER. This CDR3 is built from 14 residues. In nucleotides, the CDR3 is TGCGCCAGCAGCCAGGGCCGTGAGTTAGATACGCAGTATTTT. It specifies CASSQGRELDTQYF.

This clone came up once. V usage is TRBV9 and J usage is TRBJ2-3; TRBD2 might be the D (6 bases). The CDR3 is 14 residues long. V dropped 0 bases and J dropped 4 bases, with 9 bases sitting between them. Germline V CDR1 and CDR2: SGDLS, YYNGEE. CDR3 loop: CASSVDGSADTQYF. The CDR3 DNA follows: TGTGCCAGCAGCGTAGACGGGAGTGCAGATACGCAGTATTTT.

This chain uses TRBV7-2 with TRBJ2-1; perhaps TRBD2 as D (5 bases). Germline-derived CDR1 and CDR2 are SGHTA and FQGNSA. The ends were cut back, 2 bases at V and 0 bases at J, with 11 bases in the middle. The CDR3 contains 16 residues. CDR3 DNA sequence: TGTGCCAGCAGCTTAAGTAGCGCGAGCTCCTACAATGAGCAGTTCTTC. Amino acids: CASSLSSASSYNEQFF.

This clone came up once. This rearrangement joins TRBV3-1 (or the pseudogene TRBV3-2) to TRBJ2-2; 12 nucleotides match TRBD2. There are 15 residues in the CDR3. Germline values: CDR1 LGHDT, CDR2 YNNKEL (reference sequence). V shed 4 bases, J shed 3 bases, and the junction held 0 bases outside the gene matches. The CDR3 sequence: CASSRLAGDTGELFF. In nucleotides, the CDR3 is TGTGCCAGCAGCCGACTAGCGGGAGACACCGGGGAGCTGTTTTTT.